A selection of T cell receptor beta chains follows, all from one sample in a study of post-analysis software for immune sequencing data. TCRdb used MiXCR to reprocess the PCR reads, holding one entry per CDR3 protein. The sample yields 650,000 to 900,000 distinct CDR3 sequences, just over 45% seen once. The sample was blood. These receptors came from a girl aged 10 to 17 with multiple sclerosis. Both conserved end residues are part of each CDR3. The D gene is left open where the match is weak. Only some rows state a clone size, as once, few, many or a class for expanded clones.

TRBV6-5	few	TRBJ2-3	.	CASRRPWSTDTQYF	TGTGCCAGCAGAAGACCCTGGAGCACAGATACGCAGTATTTT
TRBV5-6	.	TRBJ1-5	TRBD1	CASSLAVQGEQPQHF	TGTGCCAGCAGCTTGGCCGTACAGGGGGAACAGCCCCAGCATTTT
TRBV20-1	.	TRBJ1-1	.	CSASSGGGAKDTEAFF	TGCAGTGCTTCCTCCGGCGGGGGGGCGAAAGACACTGAAGCTTTCTTT
TRBV7-3	.	TRBJ2-1	.	CASSLGRLVSGHNEQFF	TGTGCCAGCAGCTTAGGTAGACTAGTAAGTGGTCACAATGAGCAGTTCTTC
TRBV7-2	few	TRBJ1-2	TRBD1	CASPKPGTGGDGYTF	TGTGCCAGCCCAAAACCCGGGACAGGGGGCGATGGCTACACCTTC
TRBV5-5	.	TRBJ2-5	.	CASSLGGITTQYF	TGTGCCAGCAGCTTAGGCGGGATCACGACCCAGTACTTC
TRBV25-1	.	TRBJ1-6	.	CASSGVSYNSPLHF	TGTGCCAGCAGTGGGGTATCCTATAATTCACCCCTCCACTTT
TRBV29-1	.	TRBJ1-4	TRBD1	CSVTGTGATNEKLFF	TGCAGCGTGACCGGGACAGGGGCAACTAATGAAAAACTGTTTTTT
TRBV6-6	.	TRBJ2-5	TRBD2	CASSYRGGAGPQYF	TGTGCCAGCAGTTACCGGGGAGGGGCAGGGCCCCAGTACTTC
TRBV20-1	.	TRBJ2-3	.	CSARDRDSGTDTQYF	TGCAGTGCTAGAGATCGTGATAGCGGCACAGATACGCAGTATTTT
TRBV7-2	.	TRBJ2-7	TRBD2	CASSLGGTSVGYEQYF	TGTGCCAGCAGCTTAGGGGGGACTAGCGTTGGCTACGAGCAGTACTTC
TRBV7-9	.	TRBJ2-3	TRBD1	CASSLDRDSTDTQYF	TGTGCCAGCAGCCTGGACAGGGACTCCACAGATACGCAGTATTTT
TRBV20-1	.	TRBJ2-1	.	CSARGLEQFF	TGCAGTGCTAGAGGGTTGGAGCAGTTCTTC
TRBV4-3	.	TRBJ2-5	.	CASSQEGQGWETQYF	TGCGCCAGCAGCCAAGAGGGGCAGGGCTGGGAGACCCAGTACTTC
TRBV14	.	TRBJ2-4	TRBD2	CASSQTSGRDKNIQYF	TGTGCCAGCAGCCAGACTAGCGGGAGAGACAAAAACATTCAGTACTTC
TRBV12-3/TRBV12-4	.	TRBJ2-1	TRBD1	CASSESGTGGYNEQFF	TGTGCCAGCAGTGAATCCGGGACAGGGGGGTACAATGAGCAGTTCTTC
TRBV30	few	TRBJ2-5	.	CAWSSPGVETQYF	TGTGCCTGGAGCAGCCCGGGAGTGGAGACCCAGTACTTC
TRBV2	.	TRBJ2-7	TRBD1	CASSDNRQGRSYEQYF	TGTGCCAGCAGCGACAATAGACAGGGGAGGTCCTACGAGCAGTACTTC
TRBV12-3/TRBV12-4	.	TRBJ1-2	TRBD1	CATDTTSRQGINYGYTF	TGTGCCACCGATACTACCTCCCGACAGGGCATCAACTATGGCTACACCTTC
TRBV5-5	few	TRBJ2-7	TRBD2	CASSLRTSGVGEQYF	TGTGCCAGCAGCCTCCGGACTAGCGGGGTTGGCGAGCAGTACTTC
TRBV12-3/TRBV12-4	many	TRBJ2-1	TRBD2	CASTLRTSEAEQFF	TGTGCCAGCACCCTAAGGACTAGCGAGGCTGAGCAGTTCTTC
TRBV27	.	TRBJ2-3	.	CASTTRGTGEWGTQYF	TGTGCCAGCACCACTAGGGGGACGGGAGAATGGGGTACGCAGTATTTT
TRBV30	.	TRBJ2-7	.	CAWSVKGYQEAQYF	TGTGCCTGGAGTGTCAAGGGATACCAAGAGGCCCAGTACTTC
TRBV29-1	few	TRBJ2-5	.	CSVVGREETQYF	TGCAGCGTTGTAGGCAGGGAAGAGACCCAGTACTTC